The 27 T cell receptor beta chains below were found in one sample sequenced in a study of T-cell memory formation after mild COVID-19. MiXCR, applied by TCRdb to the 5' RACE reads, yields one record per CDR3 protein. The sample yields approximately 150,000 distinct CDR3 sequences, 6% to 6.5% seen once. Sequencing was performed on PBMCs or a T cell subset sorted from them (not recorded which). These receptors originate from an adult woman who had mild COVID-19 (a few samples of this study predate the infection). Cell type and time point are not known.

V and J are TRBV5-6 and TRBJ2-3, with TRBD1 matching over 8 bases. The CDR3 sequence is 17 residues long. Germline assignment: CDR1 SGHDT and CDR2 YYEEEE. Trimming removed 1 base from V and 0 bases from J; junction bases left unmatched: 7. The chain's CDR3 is CASSLMRTGTSTDTQYF. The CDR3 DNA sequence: TGTGCCAGCAGCTTGATGAGGACAGGGACTAGCACAGATACGCAGTATTTT.

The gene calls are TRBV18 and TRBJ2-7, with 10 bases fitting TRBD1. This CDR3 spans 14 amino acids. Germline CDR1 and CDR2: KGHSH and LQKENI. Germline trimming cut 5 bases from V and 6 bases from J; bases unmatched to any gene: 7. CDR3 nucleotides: TGTGCCAGCTCATCCGGGACAGGGGTAGCCGAGCAGTACTTC. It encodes CASSSGTGVAEQYF.

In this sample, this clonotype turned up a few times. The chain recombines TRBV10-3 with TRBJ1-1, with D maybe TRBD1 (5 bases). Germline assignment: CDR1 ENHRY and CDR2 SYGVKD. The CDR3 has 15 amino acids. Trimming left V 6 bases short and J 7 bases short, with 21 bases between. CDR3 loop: CAISPTGRRGGEAFF. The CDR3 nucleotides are TGTGCCATCAGCCCCACCGGGAGGAGGGGTGGTGAAGCTTTCTTT.

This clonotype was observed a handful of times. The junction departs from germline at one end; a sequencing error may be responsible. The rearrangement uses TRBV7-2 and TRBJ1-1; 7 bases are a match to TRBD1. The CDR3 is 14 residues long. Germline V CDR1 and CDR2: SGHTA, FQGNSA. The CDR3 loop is CASSYRYWDRNYTF. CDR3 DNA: TGTGCCAGCAGCTACCGTTATTGGGACAGAAATTACACTTTT.

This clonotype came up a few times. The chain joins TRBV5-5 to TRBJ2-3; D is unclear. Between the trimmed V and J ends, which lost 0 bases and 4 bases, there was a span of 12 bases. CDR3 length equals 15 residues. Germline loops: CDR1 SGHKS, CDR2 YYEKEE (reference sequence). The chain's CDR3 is CASSLGGRMADTQYF. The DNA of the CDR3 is TGTGCCAGCAGCTTGGGCGGCAGGATGGCAGATACGCAGTATTTT.

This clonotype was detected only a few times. The CDR3 bases are TGTGCCAGCAGTTATCAGCGGGACTCCTACAATGAGCAGTTCTTC. Translated, it gives CASSYQRDSYNEQFF. The V and J genes are TRBV7-2 and TRBJ2-1, with 7 bases matching TRBD2. The CDR3 contains 15 residues. The trim removed 6 bases at V and 0 bases at J, leaving 5 bases unmatched. The germline gives CDR1 SGHTA, CDR2 FQGNSA. The full variable domain, with the rest looked up from reference TRBV7-2 and TRBJ2-1, is GAGVSQSPSNKVTEKGKDVELRCDPISGHTALYWYRQSLGQGLEFLIYFQGNSAPDKSGLPSDRFSAERTGGSVSTLTIQRTQQEDSAVYLCASSYQRDSYNEQFFGPGTRLTVL.

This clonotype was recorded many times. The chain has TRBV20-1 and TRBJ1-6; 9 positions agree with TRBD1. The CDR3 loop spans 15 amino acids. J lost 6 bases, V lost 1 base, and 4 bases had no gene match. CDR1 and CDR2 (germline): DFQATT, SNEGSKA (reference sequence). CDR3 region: CSARAGTGRNSPLHF. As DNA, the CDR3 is TGCAGTGCTAGAGCCGGGACAGGGCGTAATTCACCCCTCCACTTT.

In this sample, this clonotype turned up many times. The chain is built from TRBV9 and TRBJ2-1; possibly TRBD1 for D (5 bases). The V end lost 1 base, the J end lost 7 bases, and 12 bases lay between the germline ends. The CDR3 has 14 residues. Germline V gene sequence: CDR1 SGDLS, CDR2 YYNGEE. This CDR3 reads CASSVRPGSNEQFF. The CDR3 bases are TGTGCCAGCAGCGTAAGACCAGGGTCGAATGAGCAGTTCTTC.

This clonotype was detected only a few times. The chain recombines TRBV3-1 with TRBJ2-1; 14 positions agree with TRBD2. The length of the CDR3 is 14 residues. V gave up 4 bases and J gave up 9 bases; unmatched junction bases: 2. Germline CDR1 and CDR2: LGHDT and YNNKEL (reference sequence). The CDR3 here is CASSRGTSGSEQFF. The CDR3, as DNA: TGTGCCAGCAGCCGCGGGACTAGCGGGAGTGAGCAGTTCTTC.

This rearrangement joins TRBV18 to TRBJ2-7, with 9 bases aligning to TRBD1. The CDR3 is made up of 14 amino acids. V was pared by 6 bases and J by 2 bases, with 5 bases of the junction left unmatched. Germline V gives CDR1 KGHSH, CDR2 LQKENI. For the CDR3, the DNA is TGTGCCAGCTCCGTCGGGACAGGGACCTACGAGCAGTACTTC. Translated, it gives CASSVGTGTYEQYF.

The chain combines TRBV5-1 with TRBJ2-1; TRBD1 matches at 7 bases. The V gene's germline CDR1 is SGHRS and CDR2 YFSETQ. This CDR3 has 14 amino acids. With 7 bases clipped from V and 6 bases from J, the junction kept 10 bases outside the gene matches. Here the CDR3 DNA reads TGCGCCAGCGGTACAGGGGCCCTTCGCAATGAGCAGTTCTTC. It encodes CASGTGALRNEQFF. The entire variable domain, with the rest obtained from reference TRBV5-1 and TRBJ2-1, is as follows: KAGVTQTPRYLIKTRGQQVTLSCSPISGHRSVSWYQQTPGQGLQFLFEYFSETQRNKGNFPGRFSGRQFSNSRSEMNVSTLELGDSALYLCASGTGALRNEQFFGPGTRLTVL.

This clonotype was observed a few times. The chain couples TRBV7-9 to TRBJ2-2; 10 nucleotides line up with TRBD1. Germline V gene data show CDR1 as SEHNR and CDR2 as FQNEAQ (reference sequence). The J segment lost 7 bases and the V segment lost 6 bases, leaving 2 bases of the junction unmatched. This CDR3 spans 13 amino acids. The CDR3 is CASRTGGHGELFF. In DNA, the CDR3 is TGTGCCAGCAGGACAGGGGGCCACGGGGAGCTGTTTTTT.

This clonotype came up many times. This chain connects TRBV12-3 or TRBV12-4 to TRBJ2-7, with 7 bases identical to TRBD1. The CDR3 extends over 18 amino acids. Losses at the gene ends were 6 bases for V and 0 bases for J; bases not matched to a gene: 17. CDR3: CASSASRDSRPSSYEQYF. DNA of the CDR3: TGTGCCAGCAGCGCATCGAGGGACAGCCGCCCCAGCTCCTACGAGCAGTACTTC.

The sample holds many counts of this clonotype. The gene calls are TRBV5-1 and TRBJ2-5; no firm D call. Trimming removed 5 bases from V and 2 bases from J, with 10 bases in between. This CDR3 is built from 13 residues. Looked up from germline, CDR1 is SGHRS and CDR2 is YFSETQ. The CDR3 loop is CASRVALQETQYF. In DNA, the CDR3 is TGCGCCAGCAGGGTTGCGTTACAAGAGACCCAGTACTTC.

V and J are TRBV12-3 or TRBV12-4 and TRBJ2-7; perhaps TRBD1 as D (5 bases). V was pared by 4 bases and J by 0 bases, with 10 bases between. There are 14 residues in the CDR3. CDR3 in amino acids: CASSSQGYSYEQYF. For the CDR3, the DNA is TGTGCCAGCAGTTCCCAGGGATACTCCTACGAGCAGTACTTC.

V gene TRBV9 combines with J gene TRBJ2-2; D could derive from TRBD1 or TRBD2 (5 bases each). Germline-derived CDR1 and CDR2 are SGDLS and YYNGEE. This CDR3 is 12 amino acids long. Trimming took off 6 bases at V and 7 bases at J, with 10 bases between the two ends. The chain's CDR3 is CASTMRGGELFF. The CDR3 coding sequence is TGTGCCAGCACGATGAGGGGCGGGGAGCTGTTTTTT.

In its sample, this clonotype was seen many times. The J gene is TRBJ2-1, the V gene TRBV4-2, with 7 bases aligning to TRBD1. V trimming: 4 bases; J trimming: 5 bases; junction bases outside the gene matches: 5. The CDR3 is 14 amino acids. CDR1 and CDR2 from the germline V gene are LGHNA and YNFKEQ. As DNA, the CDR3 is TGTGCCAGCAGCCCTAAGACAGGGAACAATGAGCAGTTCTTC. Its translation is CASSPKTGNNEQFF.

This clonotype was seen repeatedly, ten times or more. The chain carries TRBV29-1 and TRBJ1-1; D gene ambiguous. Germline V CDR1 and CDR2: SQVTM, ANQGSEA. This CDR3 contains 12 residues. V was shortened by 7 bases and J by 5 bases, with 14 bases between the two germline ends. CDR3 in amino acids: CSGSKTATEAFF. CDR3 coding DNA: TGCAGCGGCAGTAAGACGGCGACTGAAGCTTTCTTT.

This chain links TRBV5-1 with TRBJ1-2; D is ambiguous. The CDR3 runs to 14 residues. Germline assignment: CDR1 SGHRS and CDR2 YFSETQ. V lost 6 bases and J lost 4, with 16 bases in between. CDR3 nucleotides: TGCGCCAGCACCGAACACTACTCCCCCTATGGCTACACCTTC. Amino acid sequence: CASTEHYSPYGYTF.

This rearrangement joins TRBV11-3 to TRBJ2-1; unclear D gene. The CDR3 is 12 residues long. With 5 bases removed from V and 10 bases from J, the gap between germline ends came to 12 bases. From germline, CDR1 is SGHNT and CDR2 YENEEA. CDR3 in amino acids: CASSPEGHEQFF. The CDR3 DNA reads TGTGCCAGCAGCCCCGAAGGGCACGAGCAGTTCTTC.

The CDR3, as DNA: TGTGCCAGCAGCTCCCCGGGGTCTAGCACAGATACGCAGTATTTT. This sequence encodes CASSSPGSSTDTQYF. V and J are TRBV7-3 and TRBJ2-3; D might be TRBD2 (5 bases). The CDR3 runs 15 residues. Germline V CDR1 and CDR2: SGHTA, FQGTGA. V was pared by 4 bases and J by 0 bases, with 11 bases between.

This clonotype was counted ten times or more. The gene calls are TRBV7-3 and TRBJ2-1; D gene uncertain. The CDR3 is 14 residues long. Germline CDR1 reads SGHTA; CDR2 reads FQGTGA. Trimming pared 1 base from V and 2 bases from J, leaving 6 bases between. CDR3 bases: TGTGCCAGCAGCTTAAAAGGAGCCTACAATGAGCAGTTCTTC. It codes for CASSLKGAYNEQFF.

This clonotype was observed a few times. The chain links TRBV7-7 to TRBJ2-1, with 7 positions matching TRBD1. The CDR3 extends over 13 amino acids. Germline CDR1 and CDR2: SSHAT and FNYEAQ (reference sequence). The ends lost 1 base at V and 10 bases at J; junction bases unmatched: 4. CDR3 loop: CASSLGQGKEQFF. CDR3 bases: TGTGCCAGCAGCTTAGGACAGGGAAAAGAGCAGTTCTTC.

The CDR3 region is CASSLDGAKNQPQHF. CDR3 coding DNA: TGCGCCAGCAGCTTGGACGGGGCGAAAAATCAGCCCCAGCATTTT. This chain connects TRBV5-1 to TRBJ1-5; a possible D gene is TRBD1 (5 bases). Germline V CDR1 and CDR2: SGHRS, YFSETQ. V lost 0 bases and J 4 bases, leaving 11 bases between the germline ends. CDR3 length: 15 amino acids.

CDR3 amino acids: CAIPPPRDRGHTGELFF. The CDR3 bases are TGTGCCATCCCACCGCCCCGGGACAGGGGTCACACCGGGGAGCTGTTTTTT. This rearrangement joins TRBV7-2 to TRBJ2-2, with 10 bases lining up with TRBD1. The V segment lost 10 bases and the J segment 3 bases; nucleotides outside the gene matches: 14. The V gene's germline CDR1 is SGHTA and CDR2 FQGNSA. The CDR3 has 17 residues.

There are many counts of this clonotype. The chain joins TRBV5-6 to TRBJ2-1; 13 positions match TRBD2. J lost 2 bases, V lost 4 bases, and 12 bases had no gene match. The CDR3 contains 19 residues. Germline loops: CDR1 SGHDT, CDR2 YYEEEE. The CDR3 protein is CASSPGLAGSVAPYNEQFF. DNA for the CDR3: TGTGCCAGCAGCCCGGGACTAGCGGGATCAGTTGCTCCCTACAATGAGCAGTTCTTC.

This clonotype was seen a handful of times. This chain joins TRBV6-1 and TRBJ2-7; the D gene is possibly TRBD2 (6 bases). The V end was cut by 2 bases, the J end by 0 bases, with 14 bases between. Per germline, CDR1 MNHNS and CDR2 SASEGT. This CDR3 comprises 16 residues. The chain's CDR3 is CASSEYLAGFSYEQYF. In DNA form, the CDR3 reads TGTGCCAGCAGTGAATATCTCGCGGGGTTCTCCTACGAGCAGTACTTC.